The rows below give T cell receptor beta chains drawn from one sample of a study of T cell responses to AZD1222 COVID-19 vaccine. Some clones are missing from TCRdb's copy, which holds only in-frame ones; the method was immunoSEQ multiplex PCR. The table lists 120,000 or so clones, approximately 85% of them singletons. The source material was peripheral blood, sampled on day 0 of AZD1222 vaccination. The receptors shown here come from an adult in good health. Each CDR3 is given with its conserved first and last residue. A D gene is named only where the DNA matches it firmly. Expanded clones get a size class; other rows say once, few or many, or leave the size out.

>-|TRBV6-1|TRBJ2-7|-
CASSEDRVLSTYEQYF
TGTGCCAGCAGTGAAGACAGGGTTCTATCTACCTACGAGCAGTACTTC
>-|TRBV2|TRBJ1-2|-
CASSHLSAYGYTF
TGTGCCAGCAGTCACCTTTCAGCGTATGGCTACACCTTC
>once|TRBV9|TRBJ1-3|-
CASSAFWDGAGNTIYF
TGTGCCAGCAGCGCCTTTTGGGACGGGGCTGGAAACACCATATATTTT
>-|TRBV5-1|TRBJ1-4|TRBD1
CASSEQQGVNEKLFF
TGCGCCAGCAGCGAGCAGCAGGGGGTTAATGAAAAACTGTTTTTT
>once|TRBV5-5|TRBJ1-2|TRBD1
CASSPGDSRTYGYTF
TGTGCCAGCAGCCCGGGGGACAGCCGTACCTATGGCTACACCTTC
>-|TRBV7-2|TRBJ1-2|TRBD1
CASSPDPGTGRRLSYGYTF
TGTGCCAGCAGCCCCGACCCCGGGACAGGGCGAAGGCTCAGCTATGGCTACACCTTC
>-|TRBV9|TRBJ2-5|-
CASSASIPLPSMVRAVGLQETQYF
TGTGCCAGCAGCGCATCAATACCACTTCCCAGCATGGTTCGGGCGGTGGGTTTACAAGAGACCCAGTACTTC
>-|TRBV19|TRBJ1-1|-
CASSISGDTEAFF
TGTGCCAGTAGTATATCTGGGGACACTGAAGCTTTCTTT
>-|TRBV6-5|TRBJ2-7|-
CASSPTGFPYEQYF
TGTGCCAGCAGTCCCACGGGATTCCCCTACGAGCAGTACTTC
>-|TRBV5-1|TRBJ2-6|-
CASRLAGVNSGANVLTF
TGCGCCAGCAGGTTAGCAGGGGTCAACTCTGGGGCCAACGTCCTGACTTTC
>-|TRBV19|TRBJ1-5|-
CASSSGRSNQPQHF
TGTGCCAGTAGTAGCGGGAGGTCTAATCAGCCCCAGCATTTT
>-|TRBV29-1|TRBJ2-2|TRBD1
CSVELTGFGNTGELFF
TGCAGCGTTGAACTGACAGGGTTTGGGAACACCGGGGAGCTGTTTTTT
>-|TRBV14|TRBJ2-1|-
CASSQPGPHNEQFF
TGTGCCAGCAGCCAGCCCGGACCTCACAATGAGCAGTTCTTC
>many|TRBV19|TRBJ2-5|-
CASSIVAGWQETQYF
TGTGCCAGTAGTATAGTGGCAGGATGGCAAGAGACCCAGTACTTC
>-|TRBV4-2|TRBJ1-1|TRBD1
CASSQGQGLTTEAFF
TGTGCCAGCAGCCAGGGACAGGGATTGACCACTGAAGCTTTCTTT
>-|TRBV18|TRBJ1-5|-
CASSPIGTRAGDQPQHF
TGTGCCAGCTCACCGATAGGAACAAGAGCAGGGGATCAGCCCCAGCATTTT
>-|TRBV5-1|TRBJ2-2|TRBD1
CASSWTGGTGELFF
TGCGCCAGCAGCTGGACAGGGGGCACCGGGGAGCTGTTTTTT
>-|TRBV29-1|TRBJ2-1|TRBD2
CSALAGGPDEQFF
TGCAGCGCATTGGCGGGGGGGCCGGATGAGCAGTTCTTC
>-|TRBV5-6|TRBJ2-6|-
CASSPRGPGANVLTF
TGTGCCAGCAGCCCACGGGGGCCTGGGGCCAACGTCCTGACTTTC
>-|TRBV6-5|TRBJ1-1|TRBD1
CASSMGQEAFF
TGTGCCAGCAGTATGGGACAGGAAGCTTTCTTT
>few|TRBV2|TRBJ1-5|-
CASSEGPGRNQPQHF
TGTGCCAGCAGTGAAGGGCCAGGCCGCAATCAGCCCCAGCATTTT
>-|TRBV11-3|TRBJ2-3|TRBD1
CASSLGDRGSADTQYF
TGTGCCAGCAGCTTAGGGGACAGGGGGAGCGCAGATACGCAGTATTTT
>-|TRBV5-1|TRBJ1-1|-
CASSGTGARGLDTEAFF
TGCGCCAGCAGCGGGACCGGGGCACGGGGATTGGACACTGAAGCTTTCTTT
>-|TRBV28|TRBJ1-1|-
CASSLGRHGWAEAFF
TGTGCCAGCAGTTTGGGCAGGCATGGCTGGGCTGAAGCTTTCTTT
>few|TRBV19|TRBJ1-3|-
CASSIRDDWGTGNTIYF
TGTGCCAGTAGTATCCGGGATGATTGGGGGACTGGAAACACCATATATTTT
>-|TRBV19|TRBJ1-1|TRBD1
CASKARDRDTEAFF
TGTGCCAGTAAGGCCCGGGACAGGGACACTGAAGCTTTCTTT
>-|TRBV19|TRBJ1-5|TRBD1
CASSLAGGVGQPQHF
TGTGCCAGTAGTCTCGCAGGGGGGGTGGGTCAGCCCCAGCATTTT
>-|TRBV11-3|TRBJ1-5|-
CASSCSNQPQHF
TGTGCCAGCAGCTGCTCGAATCAGCCCCAGCATTTT
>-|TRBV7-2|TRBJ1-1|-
CASSLLGGGTEAFF
TGTGCCAGCAGCCTCCTGGGCGGCGGCACTGAAGCTTTCTTT
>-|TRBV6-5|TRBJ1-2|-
CASSSSENYGYTF
TGTGCCAGCAGTTCTTCAGAAAACTATGGCTACACCTTC
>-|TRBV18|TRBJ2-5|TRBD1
CASSPKDRAQETQYF
TGTGCCAGCTCACCGAAGGACAGGGCGCAAGAGACCCAGTACTTC
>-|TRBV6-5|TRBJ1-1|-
CASKVGNTEAFF
TGTGCCAGCAAGGTGGGGAACACTGAAGCTTTCTTT
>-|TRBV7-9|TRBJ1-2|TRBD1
CASSLAGTDGSGYTF
TGTGCCAGCAGCTTGGCCGGGACAGACGGAAGCGGCTACACCTTC
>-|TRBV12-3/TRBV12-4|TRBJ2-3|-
CASSYQGTQYF
TGTGCCAGCAGTTATCAGGGTACGCAGTATTTT
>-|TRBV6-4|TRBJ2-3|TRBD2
CASSDIAGGGTDTQYF
TGTGCCAGCAGTGACATCGCCGGGGGGGGCACAGATACGCAGTATTTT
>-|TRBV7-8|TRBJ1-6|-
CASSLADGNSPLHF
TGTGCCAGCAGCTTAGCGGACGGCAATTCACCCCTCCACTTT
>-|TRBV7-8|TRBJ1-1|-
CASSLLTGNTEAFF
TGTGCCAGCAGCTTACTGACTGGGAACACTGAAGCTTTCTTT
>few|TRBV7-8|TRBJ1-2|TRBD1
CASSLGQGAPGGYTF
TGTGCCAGCAGCTTGGGACAGGGGGCGCCTGGAGGCTACACCTTC